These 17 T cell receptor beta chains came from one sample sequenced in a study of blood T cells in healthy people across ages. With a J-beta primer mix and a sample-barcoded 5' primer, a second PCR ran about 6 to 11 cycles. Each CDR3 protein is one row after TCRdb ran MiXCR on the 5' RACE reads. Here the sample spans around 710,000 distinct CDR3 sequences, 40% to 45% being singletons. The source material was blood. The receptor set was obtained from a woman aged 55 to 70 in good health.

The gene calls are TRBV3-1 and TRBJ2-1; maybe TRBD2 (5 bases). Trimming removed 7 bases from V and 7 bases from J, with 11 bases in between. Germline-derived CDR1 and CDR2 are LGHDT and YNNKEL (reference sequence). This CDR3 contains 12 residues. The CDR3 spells CASTRGLNEQFF. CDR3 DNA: TGTGCCAGCACCCGAGGGCTAAATGAGCAGTTCTTC.

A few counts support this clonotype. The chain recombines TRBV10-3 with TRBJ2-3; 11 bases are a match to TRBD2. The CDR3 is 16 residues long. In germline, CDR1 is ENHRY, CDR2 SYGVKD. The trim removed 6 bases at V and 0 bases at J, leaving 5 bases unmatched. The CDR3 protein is CAIRLGLAVSTDTQYF. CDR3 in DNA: TGTGCCATCAGGTTGGGACTAGCGGTTAGCACAGATACGCAGTATTTT.

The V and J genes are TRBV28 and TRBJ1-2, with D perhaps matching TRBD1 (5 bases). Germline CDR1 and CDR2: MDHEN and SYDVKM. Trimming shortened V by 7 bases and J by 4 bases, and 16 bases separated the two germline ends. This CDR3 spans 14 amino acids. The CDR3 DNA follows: TGTGCCAGCACCACCGACAGCCAGATCTATGGCTACACCTTC. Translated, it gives CASTTDSQIYGYTF.

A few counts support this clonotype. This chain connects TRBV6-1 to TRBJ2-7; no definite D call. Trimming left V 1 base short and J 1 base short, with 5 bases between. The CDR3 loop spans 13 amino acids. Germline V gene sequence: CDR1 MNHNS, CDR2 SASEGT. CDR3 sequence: CASSEGGSYEQYF. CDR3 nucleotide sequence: TGTGCCAGCAGTGAAGGGGGATCCTACGAGCAGTACTTC.

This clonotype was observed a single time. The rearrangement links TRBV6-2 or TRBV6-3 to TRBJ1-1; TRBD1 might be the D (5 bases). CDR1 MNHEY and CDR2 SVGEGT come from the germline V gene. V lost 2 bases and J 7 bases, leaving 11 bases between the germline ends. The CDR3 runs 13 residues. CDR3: CASSYGGFGEAFF. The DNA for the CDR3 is TGTGCCAGCAGTTACGGGGGATTCGGTGAAGCTTTCTTT.

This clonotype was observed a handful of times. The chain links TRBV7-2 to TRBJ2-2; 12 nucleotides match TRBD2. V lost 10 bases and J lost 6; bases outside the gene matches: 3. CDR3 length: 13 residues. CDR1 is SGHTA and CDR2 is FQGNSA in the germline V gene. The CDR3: CATRLAGAGELFF. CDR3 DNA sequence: TGTGCCACACGACTAGCGGGAGCCGGGGAGCTGTTTTTT.

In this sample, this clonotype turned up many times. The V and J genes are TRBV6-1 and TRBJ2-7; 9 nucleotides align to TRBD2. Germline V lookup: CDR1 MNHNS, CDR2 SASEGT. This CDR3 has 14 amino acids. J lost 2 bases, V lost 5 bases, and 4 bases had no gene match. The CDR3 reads CASSKTSGAYEQYF. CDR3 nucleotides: TGTGCCAGCAGTAAGACTAGCGGAGCCTACGAGCAGTACTTC.

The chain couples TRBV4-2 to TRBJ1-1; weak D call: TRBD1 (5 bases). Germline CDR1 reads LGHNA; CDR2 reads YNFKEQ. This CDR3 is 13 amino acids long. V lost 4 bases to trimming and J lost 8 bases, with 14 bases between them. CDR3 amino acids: CASSPFGGGEAFF. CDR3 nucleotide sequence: TGTGCCAGCAGCCCATTTGGGGGTGGCGAAGCTTTCTTT.

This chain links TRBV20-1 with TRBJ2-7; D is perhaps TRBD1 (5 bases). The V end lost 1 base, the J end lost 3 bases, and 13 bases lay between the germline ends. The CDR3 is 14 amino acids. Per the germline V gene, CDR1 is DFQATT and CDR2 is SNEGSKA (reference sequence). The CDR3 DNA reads TGCAGTGCTAGAGTCGCAGGGCCGGGCTACGAGCAGTACTTC. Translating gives CSARVAGPGYEQYF.

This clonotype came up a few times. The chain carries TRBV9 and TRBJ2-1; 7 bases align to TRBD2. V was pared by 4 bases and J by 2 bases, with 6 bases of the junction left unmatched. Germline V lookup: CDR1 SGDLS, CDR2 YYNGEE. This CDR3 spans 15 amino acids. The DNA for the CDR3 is TGTGCCAGCAGCCCGCTAGCGGACCCCTACAATGAGCAGTTCTTC. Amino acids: CASSPLADPYNEQFF.

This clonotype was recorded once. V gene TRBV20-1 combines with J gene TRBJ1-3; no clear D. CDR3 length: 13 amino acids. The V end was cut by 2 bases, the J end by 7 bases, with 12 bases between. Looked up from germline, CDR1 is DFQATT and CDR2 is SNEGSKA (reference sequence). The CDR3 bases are TGCAGTGCTAGATATCTGATGACGAACACCATATATTTT. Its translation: CSARYLMTNTIYF.

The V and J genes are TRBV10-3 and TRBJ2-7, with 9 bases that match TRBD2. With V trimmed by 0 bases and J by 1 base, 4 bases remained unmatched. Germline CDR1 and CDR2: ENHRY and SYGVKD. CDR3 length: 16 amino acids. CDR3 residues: CAISESFSGSSYEQYF. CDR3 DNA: TGTGCCATCAGTGAGTCATTTAGCGGGAGTTCCTACGAGCAGTACTTC.

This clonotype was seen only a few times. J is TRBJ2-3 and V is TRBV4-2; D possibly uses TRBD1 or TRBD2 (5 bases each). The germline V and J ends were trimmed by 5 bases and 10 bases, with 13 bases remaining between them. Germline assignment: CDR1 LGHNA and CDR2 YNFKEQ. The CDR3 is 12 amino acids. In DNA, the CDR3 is TGTGCCAGCAGCTCCCGGGACGGAGCGCAGTATTTT. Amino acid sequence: CASSSRDGAQYF.

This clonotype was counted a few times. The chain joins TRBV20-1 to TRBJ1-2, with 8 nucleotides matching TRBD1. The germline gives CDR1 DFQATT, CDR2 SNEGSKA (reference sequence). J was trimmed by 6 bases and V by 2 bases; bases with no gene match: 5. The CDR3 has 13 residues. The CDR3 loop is CSARPSTGDGYTF. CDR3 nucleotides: TGCAGTGCTAGACCGTCGACAGGGGATGGCTACACCTTC.

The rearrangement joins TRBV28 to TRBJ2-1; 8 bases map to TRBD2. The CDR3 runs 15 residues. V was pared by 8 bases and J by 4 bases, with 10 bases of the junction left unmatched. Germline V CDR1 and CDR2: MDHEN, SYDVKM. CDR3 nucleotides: TGTGCCAGCGGACTAGCTTCCCCTCCTTACAATGAGCAGTTCTTC. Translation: CASGLASPPYNEQFF. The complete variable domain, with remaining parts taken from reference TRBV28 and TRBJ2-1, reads DVKVTQSSRYLVKRTGEKVFLECVQDMDHENMFWYRQDPGLGLRLIYFSYDVKMKEKGDIPEGYSVSREKKERFSLILESASTNQTSMYLCASGLASPPYNEQFFGPGTRLTVL.

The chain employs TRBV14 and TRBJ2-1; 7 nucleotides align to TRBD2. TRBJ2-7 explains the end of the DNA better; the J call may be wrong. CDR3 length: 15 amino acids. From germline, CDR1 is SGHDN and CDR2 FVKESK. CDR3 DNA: TGTGCCAGCAGCCAAGGAGCGGGGTCCTACAATGAGCAGTACTTC. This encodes CASSQGAGSYNEQYF.

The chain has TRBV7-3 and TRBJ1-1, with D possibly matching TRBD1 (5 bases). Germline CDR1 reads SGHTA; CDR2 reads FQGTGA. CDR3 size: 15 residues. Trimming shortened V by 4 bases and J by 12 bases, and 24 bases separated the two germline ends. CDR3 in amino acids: CASSSDRDPKASTFF. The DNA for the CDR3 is TGTGCCAGCAGCTCCGATCGGGACCCAAAGGCATCGACTTTCTTT.